Below, 20 T cell receptor beta chains from the same sample are listed, as sequenced in a study of cytomegalovirus exposure and HLA in healthy donors. The PCR ran on 60 Vbeta and 13 Jbeta primers. Clones were read by immunoSEQ multiplex PCR, and TCRdb kept only the in-frame ones, dropping some. The sample has fewer than 250,000 clones, 65% to 80% seen once. Sequenced material: PBMCs. Receptor source: a man aged 35-49 years in good health and CMV-seronegative.

The gene calls are TRBV20-1 and TRBJ1-1; 7 bases are a match to TRBD1. The J segment lost 6 bases and the V segment lost 4 bases, leaving 2 bases of the junction unmatched. The CDR3 runs to 11 residues. Germline CDR1 and CDR2: DFQATT and SNEGSKA (reference sequence). The CDR3 region has the DNA TGCAGTGCTACCGACAGGGCTGAAGCTTTCTTT. Translation gives CSATDRAEAFF.

The CDR3 DNA reads TGTGCCAGTAGTATAGGACCGGGACAGGGGGCCTGGAATCAGCCCCAGCATTTT. This codes for CASSIGPGQGAWNQPQHF. The chain employs TRBV19 and TRBJ1-5; TRBD1 matches at 12 bases. CDR3 length equals 18 residues. V dropped 1 base and J dropped 4; count of bases not matched to a gene: 8. Germline V gene data show CDR1 as LNHDA and CDR2 as SQIVND (reference sequence). The whole variable domain, filled in from reference TRBV19 and TRBJ1-5, reads DGGITQSPKYLFRKEGQNVTLSCEQNLNHDAMYWYRQDPGQGLRLIYYSQIVNDFQKGDIAEGYSVSREKKESFPLTVTSAQKNPTAFYLCASSIGPGQGAWNQPQHFGDGTRLSIL.

This chain uses TRBV7-9 with TRBJ2-3; 8 bases align to TRBD1. The CDR3 length is 15 residues. V lost 3 bases and J lost 3; bases outside the gene matches: 5. Germline CDR1 is SEHNR and CDR2 is FQNEAQ (reference sequence). The CDR3 loop reads CASSLRTGYTDTQYF. The CDR3 DNA sequence: TGTGCCAGCAGCTTGCGGACAGGGTATACAGATACGCAGTATTTT.

The rearrangement links TRBV7-6 to TRBJ1-4; D gene uncertain. This CDR3 has 15 residues. V was clipped by 5 bases and J by 5 bases, with 15 bases between them. The germline V gene encodes CDR1 SGHVS and CDR2 FNYEAQ. CDR3 loop: CASSREAGLNEKLFF. The CDR3, as DNA: TGTGCCAGCAGCAGGGAGGCTGGGTTAAATGAAAAACTGTTTTTT. The full variable domain, its missing parts supplied by reference TRBV7-6 and TRBJ1-4, is GAGVSQSPRYKVTKRGQDVALRCDPISGHVSLYWYRQALGQGPEFLTYFNYEAQQDKSGLPNDRFSAERPEGSISTLTIQRTEQRDSAMYRCASSREAGLNEKLFFGSGTQLSVL.

The chain links TRBV30 to TRBJ1-2; D may be TRBD1 (5 bases). Germline V lookup: CDR1 GTSNPN, CDR2 SVGIG (reference sequence). V lost 0 bases, J lost 8 bases, and 10 bases lay in between. This CDR3 contains 12 residues. Written as DNA, the CDR3 is TGTGCCTGGAGTGTCTGGGACTCGGGCTACACCTTC. Its protein product is CAWSVWDSGYTF.

This clone was picked up one time. The rearrangement links TRBV10-2 to TRBJ2-1, with 14 nucleotides matching TRBD2. J gave up 9 bases and V 8 bases, and 9 bases lay outside the gene matches. The CDR3 covers 15 residues. The germline V gene encodes CDR1 WSHSY and CDR2 SAAADI. The CDR3 sequence: CASSQTSGRAGEQFF. The DNA of the CDR3 is TGCGCCAGCTCCCAGACTAGCGGGAGGGCCGGTGAGCAGTTCTTC.

The chain carries TRBV5-1 and TRBJ1-1, with 7 bases fitting TRBD1. CDR3 length equals 14 residues. Germline loops: CDR1 SGHRS, CDR2 YFSETQ. Germline trimming cut 1 base from V and 7 bases from J; bases unmatched to any gene: 7. The CDR3 nucleotides read TGCGCCAGCAGCTTGATCGACAGGGACCTTGAAGCTTTCTTT. As protein: CASSLIDRDLEAFF.

The chain employs TRBV18 and TRBJ2-1; no reliable D call. The CDR3 has 13 residues. V lost 1 base and J 7 bases, leaving 8 bases between the germline ends. Germline V gene lookup returns CDR1 KGHSH and CDR2 LQKENI. The chain's CDR3 is CASSPRVSNEQFF. The CDR3 DNA sequence: TGTGCCAGCTCACCACGAGTTTCGAATGAGCAGTTCTTC.

This chain connects TRBV29-1 to TRBJ2-1; 13 bases map to TRBD2. Trimming removed 6 bases from V and 2 bases from J; junction bases left unmatched: 1. The CDR3 loop spans 14 amino acids. The germline V gene encodes CDR1 SQVTM and CDR2 ANQGSEA. CDR3 DNA sequence: TGCAGCGTGGGGACTAGCGGGACCTACAATGAGCAGTTCTTC. It is translated as CSVGTSGTYNEQFF.

The V gene is TRBV11-2, the J gene TRBJ1-5; tentative D call: TRBD1 (6 bases). Germline-derived CDR1 and CDR2 are SGHAT and FQNNGV. This CDR3 has 15 residues. The V end was cut by 0 bases, the J end by 6 bases, with 12 bases between. The CDR3 spells CASSLDPRGGQPQHF. CDR3 nucleotides: TGTGCCAGCAGCTTAGATCCCAGGGGTGGTCAGCCCCAGCATTTT.

The J gene is TRBJ2-7, the V gene TRBV11-2; 9 bases fit TRBD1. This CDR3 has 15 residues. Germline CDR1 is SGHAT and CDR2 is FQNNGV. Trimming removed 3 bases from V and 1 base from J; junction bases left unmatched: 4. The CDR3 DNA follows: TGTGCCAGCAGCTTTGGGACAGGGAATTCCTACGAGCAGTACTTC. Translated: CASSFGTGNSYEQYF.

This chain links TRBV5-6 with TRBJ2-5; 12 bases are a match to TRBD1. The end of the DNA is better explained by TRBJ2-7, so the J call may be wrong. The CDR3 contains 14 residues. Germline CDR1 reads SGHDT; CDR2 reads YYEEEE. The CDR3 region has the DNA TGTGCCACCTGCTTCGGGACAGGGGGCGGCGAGCAGTACTTC. This sequence encodes CATCFGTGGGEQYF.

This clone appeared a few times. This rearrangement joins TRBV6-4 to TRBJ1-2, with a weak D call TRBD1 (6 bases). The V gene's germline CDR1 is MRHNA and CDR2 SNTAGT. This CDR3 region has 12 residues. Trimming stripped 2 bases from V and 5 bases from J, with 6 bases between. The CDR3 sequence is CASSDGQYGYTF. CDR3 DNA sequence: TGTGCCAGCAGTGACGGACAGTATGGCTACACCTTC.

The chain joins TRBV27 to TRBJ2-7, with 11 bases identical to TRBD2. Unmatched junction bases numbered 8, after V lost 3 bases and J lost 4 bases. This CDR3 is 16 amino acids long. CDR1 MNHEY and CDR2 SMNVEV come from the germline V gene (reference sequence). CDR3 nucleotides: TGTGCCAGCAGTTTTTTGACTAGCGGGAATCGTTACGAGCAGTACTTC. This gives the protein CASSFLTSGNRYEQYF.

The chain has TRBV11-2 and TRBJ2-2, with D possibly being TRBD1 (5 bases). The CDR3 runs to 17 residues. Trimming pared 5 bases from V and 0 bases from J, leaving 16 bases between. The germline CDR1 and CDR2 sequences are SGHAT and FQNNGV. The DNA for the CDR3 is TGTGCCAGCAGCCACCTAGGACGCAGGGCGAACACCGGGGAGCTGTTTTTT. Protein sequence: CASSHLGRRANTGELFF.

The chain recombines TRBV4-2 with TRBJ2-3; TRBD2 agrees at 8 bases. The germline gives CDR1 LGHNA, CDR2 YNFKEQ. The CDR3 covers 16 residues. Germline trimming cut 1 base from V and 3 bases from J; bases unmatched to any gene: 6. CDR3 residues: CASSQGGLEGTDTQYF. The CDR3 DNA sequence: TGTGCCAGCAGCCAAGGGGGACTAGAAGGGACAGATACGCAGTATTTT.

The CDR3 spells CASSFSGGPGDEQFF. Written as DNA, the CDR3 is TGTGCCAGCAGTTTCTCGGGGGGTCCCGGGGATGAGCAGTTCTTC. This chain links TRBV6-5 with TRBJ2-1, with TRBD2 matching 7 bases. Germline trimming cut 4 bases from V and 8 bases from J; bases unmatched to any gene: 11. This CDR3 has 15 residues. CDR1 is MNHEY, CDR2 SVGAGI, per germline.

The chain couples TRBV11-1 to TRBJ2-2, with 13 bases that match TRBD2. Per germline, CDR1 SGHAT and CDR2 FQDESV (reference sequence). V shed 0 bases and J 6 bases; nucleotides not matched to a gene: 7. This CDR3 is 18 amino acids long. The CDR3 DNA follows: TGTGCCAGCAGCTTAGCGCCGGGACTAGCGGGGAGGTCCGGGGAGCTGTTTTTT. Translation gives CASSLAPGLAGRSGELFF.

This clone occurred a few times. The chain couples TRBV9 to TRBJ2-7; D is possibly TRBD2 (6 bases). V was cut by 4 bases and J by 0 bases, with 14 bases left in between. The CDR3 spans 15 residues. Per germline, CDR1 SGDLS and CDR2 YYNGEE. CDR3 protein: CASSPLGGSSYEQYF. The CDR3 nucleotides are TGTGCCAGCAGCCCCTTGGGGGGAAGCTCCTACGAGCAGTACTTC.

V gene TRBV30 combines with J gene TRBJ2-1; D is uncertain. V gave up 0 bases and J gave up 8 bases, with 5 bases separating them. The germline V gene has CDR1 GTSNPN and CDR2 SVGIG (reference sequence). The CDR3 runs to 11 residues. The CDR3 DNA is TGTGCCTGGAGTGTACTTCATGAGCAGTTCTTC. This encodes CAWSVLHEQFF.